This T cell receptor (beta chain) was identified during a study of spatial heterogeneity in lung cancer. The wider study: As counted in raw reads, each unique TCR and UMI combination appeared more than ten times on average.

Regarding the study as a whole: Tumors with more nonsynonymous mutations had more expanded intratumoral alpha and beta TCRs.

CDR3 length equals 16 residues. Germline CDR1 and CDR2: SGDLS and YYNGEE. V lost 0 bases to trimming and J lost 1 base, with 13 bases between them. Time point indicated: sample taken at primary tumor resection. Whole RNA, isolated from tumor, nontumor lung or frozen PBMC, was sequenced without prior sorting. This clonotype appeared many times. Its cognate antigen is unknown. Every molecule of TCR cDNA had its own unique molecular identifier. TCRdb re-analysed the 5' RACE reads in MiXCR, keeping a single row per CDR3 protein. The sample lists some 12,000 distinct CDR3 sequences; roughly 13% were seen once.

The sequence was collected from a male donor with early-stage non-small cell lung cancer. This rearrangement joins TRBV9 to TRBJ2-5; D is possibly TRBD1 (6 bases). Sequences were derived from lung tumor tissue, sampled at surgery. This chain's CDR3 is CASSVEGGNPQETQYF. The CDR3, as DNA: TGTGCCAGCAGCGTAGAAGGGGGAAACCCCCAAGAGACCCAGTACTTC.